What follows describes a single T cell receptor (beta chain). The antigen remains undetermined. CDR3 length equals 12 residues. The germline V gene encodes CDR1 SQVTM and CDR2 ANQGSEA. The data belong to a study of CXCR3-negative and CXCR3-positive naive CD8 T cells. Study at large: Across all libraries, TRB reads numbered 120 million to 150 million, with about 1.5 +/- 0.3 million in each library.

Sorts performed in triplicate captured 300,000 or so cells each from every CD8+ T cell subset. 5' RACE that incorporated UMI labels was used to prepare the TRB cDNA libraries. No DNA is given; TCRdb re-called the 5' RACE reads and lists each CDR3 protein once. The ten top clones account for about 15%, within a sample of about 48,000 distinct CDR3 sequences. Points from the study as a whole: Cryopreservation partially decreased CXCR3 expression, and most assays used fresh PBMCs. Memory CD8+ cells showed much lower diversity, while both naive subsets displayed comparably high diversity.

The TCR originated in a human donor in good health. Some clones in this sample may be carry-over from other donors' samples. The sample taken for sequencing was memory CD8+ T cells from blood. The V gene is TRBV29-1, the J gene TRBJ2-7. CDR3 in amino acids: CSVGGSTYEQYF.